Listed below are T cell receptor beta chains from one sample, sequenced in a study of T cells in Graves' hyperthyroidism and ophthalmopathy. Each CDR3 protein is one row after TCRdb ran MiXCR on the multiplex PCR reads. The data contain over 250,000 distinct CDR3 sequences, approximately 26% of them singletons. Specimen: blood. All receptors come from a man aged 35-49 years with Graves' hyperthyroidism that later progressed to Graves' ophthalmopathy. CDR3s include the opening cysteine and the closing phenylalanine or tryptophan. D genes are given only for firm matches. Rows give clone size only sometimes, using once, few, many, or a class for an expanded clone.

j_call | d_call | clone_size | v_call | cdr3_nt | cdr3_aa
TRBJ1-6 | TRBD1 | few | TRBV30 | TGTGCCTGGAGTGTTCCGGTAGGGGGCGACGTGAATTCACCCCTCCACTTT | CAWSVPVGGDVNSPLHF
TRBJ2-5 | TRBD1 | many | TRBV18 | TGTGCCAGCTCACTCGGACAGGACCAAGAGACCCAGTACTTC | CASSLGQDQETQYF
TRBJ1-5 | TRBD1 | few | TRBV6-4 | TGTGCCAGCAGTAGACAGGGAGGACTGGCCTATAGCAATCAGCCCCAGCATTTT | CASSRQGGLAYSNQPQHF
TRBJ2-5 | - | - | TRBV5-6 | TGTGCCAGCAGCTACCTACCGATGGGTCAAGAGACCCAGTACTTC | CASSYLPMGQETQYF
TRBJ1-6 | - | many | TRBV6-5 | TGTGCCAGCAGTTACTCGAACGCCCCCGGGAGTTCACCCCTCCACTTT | CASSYSNAPGSSPLHF
TRBJ1-2 | TRBD1 | many | TRBV25-1 | TGTGCCAGCAGGTCGCAGGGGGCGGACGGCTACACCTTC | CASRSQGADGYTF
TRBJ2-7 | - | once | TRBV12-3/TRBV12-4 | TGTGCCAGCAGCTCGCCGCAGTCCCACGAGCAGTACTTC | CASSSPQSHEQYF
TRBJ2-2 | - | many | TRBV10-3 | TGTGCCATCAGTGAGTCACAAGGGCGCGGCACCGGGGAGCTGTTTTTT | CAISESQGRGTGELFF
TRBJ2-7 | - | many | TRBV20-1 | TGCAGTGCTAGCAGTGGCGGAGATTACGAGCAGTACTTC | CSASSGGDYEQYF
TRBJ1-2 | - | - | TRBV28 | TGTGCCAGCAGTTTAGAGGAAATCTATGGCTACACCTTC | CASSLEEIYGYTF
TRBJ2-7 | - | many | TRBV10-3 | TGTGCCATCAGTGTCCTAGCCGACGAGCAGTACTTC | CAISVLADEQYF
TRBJ1-2 | TRBD1 | - | TRBV12-3/TRBV12-4 | TGTGCCAGCAGGCGACAGGGCCCCTATGGCTACACCTTC | CASRRQGPYGYTF
TRBJ2-4 | - | many | TRBV20-1 | TGCAGTGCTCCGGCGGGGTCAAACATTCAGTACTTC | CSAPAGSNIQYF
TRBJ2-4 | - | many | TRBV2 | TGTGCCAGCAGTGCTCAGGGGCAGGACATTCAGTACTTC | CASSAQGQDIQYF
TRBJ1-1 | - | many | TRBV30 | TGTGCCTGGAGTCCCGGTCAGAGCACTGAAGCTTTCTTT | CAWSPGQSTEAFF
TRBJ2-5 | TRBD2 | - | TRBV6-1 | TGTGCCAGCAGTGATTTGGCGGGAGGCGGGGAGACCCAGTACTTC | CASSDLAGGGETQYF
TRBJ2-5 | TRBD2 | many | TRBV6-2/TRBV6-3 | TGTGCCAGCAGTTACTCAGGGTTTGGGGGACTAGCGGGAGCGAGGGAGACCCAGTACTTC | CASSYSGFGGLAGARETQYF
TRBJ2-2 | - | many | TRBV5-1 | TGCGCCAGCAGCGCAAGGACCGTCGACACCGGGGAGCTGTTTTTT | CASSARTVDTGELFF
TRBJ2-7 | TRBD1 | - | TRBV18 | TGTGCCAGCTCACCCCGGGACAGGGGGCAGGAAGAGCAGTACTTC | CASSPRDRGQEEQYF
TRBJ2-7 | TRBD2 | - | TRBV30 | TGTGCCTGGTGCGCGTCGACTAGCGGGTTGACCTACGAGCAGTACTTC | CAWCASTSGLTYEQYF
TRBJ1-5 | - | many | TRBV6-1 | TGTGCCAGCAGTGGAATCGCTCTTGGGAGCAATCAGCCCCAGCATTTT | CASSGIALGSNQPQHF
TRBJ1-5 | - | once | TRBV6-2/TRBV6-3 | TGTGCCAGCAGTTACTCGTTGGGGGCAAATCAGCCCCAGCATTTT | CASSYSLGANQPQHF
TRBJ2-7 | TRBD1 | many | TRBV5-1 | TGCGCCAGCAGCTTTTCGTATGTGGGACAGGGGGGCCACGAGCAGTACTTC | CASSFSYVGQGGHEQYF
TRBJ1-1 | - | - | TRBV12-3/TRBV12-4 | TGTGCCAGCAGTTTATGGGCCGAGGGTTCTGAAGCTTTCTTT | CASSLWAEGSEAFF
TRBJ2-7 | - | many | TRBV20-1 | TGCAGTGCTAGCCGCCTTGGAGGGGGCTACGAGCAGTACTTC | CSASRLGGGYEQYF
TRBJ2-5 | - | many | TRBV24-1 | TGTGCCACCAGTGACCCGAGGGACGGAGGGAAAGAGACCCAGTACTTC | CATSDPRDGGKETQYF
TRBJ1-5 | - | - | TRBV15 | TGTGCCACCAGCAGAGTAGCGACAGAAGGTCAGCCCCAGCATTTT | CATSRVATEGQPQHF
TRBJ2-7 | - | many | TRBV9 | TGTGCCAGCAGCCCGAGGACAAAAACCTACGAGCAGTACTTC | CASSPRTKTYEQYF
TRBJ1-1 | - | - | TRBV6-2/TRBV6-3 | TGTGCCAGCACCGAGAGGACAGCCTACACTGAAGCTTTCTTT | CASTERTAYTEAFF
TRBJ1-1 | - | many | TRBV6-5 | TGTGCCAGCAGCCGATTGGATAACACTGAAGCTTTCTTT | CASSRLDNTEAFF
TRBJ2-7 | TRBD2 | many | TRBV14 | TGTGCCAGCAGCTCCCCTTCTCGCTGGACTAGCGATTTGGGTGAGCAGTACTTC | CASSSPSRWTSDLGEQYF
TRBJ1-5 | - | many | TRBV30 | TGTGCCTGGAGTTCTGGCAGTGCCAATCAGCCCCAGCATTTT | CAWSSGSANQPQHF
TRBJ2-5 | - | - | TRBV7-3 | TGTGCCAGCAGCTTAATCGGCGGACCAATGGAGACCCAGTACTTC | CASSLIGGPMETQYF
TRBJ1-5 | - | many | TRBV3-1 | TGTGCCAGCAGCCAAGGTGGTCAAATGGAGCCCCAGCATTTT | CASSQGGQMEPQHF
TRBJ2-7 | TRBD2 | once | TRBV12-3/TRBV12-4 | TGTGCCAGCAGACAGCCTGGGACTAACGAGCAGTACTTC | CASRQPGTNEQYF
TRBJ2-7 | - | many | TRBV6-5 | TGTGCCAGCAGTTACCGAAACGTGGAGCAGTACTTC | CASSYRNVEQYF
TRBJ2-5 | TRBD2 | many | TRBV9 | TGTGCCAGCAGCGTAGCGACCGGGAGGGCTCAAGAGACCCAGTACTTC | CASSVATGRAQETQYF
TRBJ2-5 | TRBD2 | many | TRBV24-1 | TGTGCCACCAGTGATCCGGGACTAGCGAGGGCCGAGACCCAGTACTTC | CATSDPGLARAETQYF
TRBJ1-1 | - | - | TRBV12-3/TRBV12-4 | TGTGCCAGCAGTTACGGACAGAGCGGAAAAGCTTTCTTT | CASSYGQSGKAFF
TRBJ1-5 | TRBD1 | few | TRBV12-3/TRBV12-4 | TGTGCCAGCCAACGACAGGGGGTTTATCAGCCCCAGCATTTT | CASQRQGVYQPQHF
TRBJ1-2 | TRBD1 | few | TRBV7-3 | TGTGCCAGCAGACACCACGCTATGACAGGGATCTATGGCTACACCTTC | CASRHHAMTGIYGYTF
TRBJ2-5 | TRBD1 | many | TRBV28 | TGTGCCAGCAGTCCGCTCGGGGGGACAGGGGTGGCGACCCAGTACTTC | CASSPLGGTGVATQYF
TRBJ2-2 | - | - | TRBV5-1 | TGCGCCAGCAGGGTCGCGTTCGCCGGGGAGCTGTTTTTT | CASRVAFAGELFF
TRBJ1-1 | - | many | TRBV14 | TGTGCCAACAGCCAAGATTTAGGCACTGAAGCTTTCTTT | CANSQDLGTEAFF
TRBJ2-7 | - | many | TRBV4-1 | TGCGCCAGCAGCCAGGGGGACGGATGGGGGTACGAGCAGTACTTC | CASSQGDGWGYEQYF
TRBJ2-5 | TRBD2 | many | TRBV6-5 | TGTGCCAGCAGTTACCTAGCGGGGGATGAAGAGACCCAGTACTTC | CASSYLAGDEETQYF
TRBJ2-5 | TRBD2 | many | TRBV20-1 | TGCAGTGCGAGGGGACTAGCGGGAGGGTACGAAGAGACCCAGTACTTC | CSARGLAGGYEETQYF
TRBJ2-7 | - | many | TRBV24-1 | TGTGCCACCAGCGGACAAAACTCCTACGAGCAGTACTTC | CATSGQNSYEQYF
TRBJ1-2 | - | many | TRBV7-9 | TGTGCCAGCAGCTTAGAACAGGGTCTCGGCTACACCTTC | CASSLEQGLGYTF
TRBJ2-5 | TRBD2 | many | TRBV28 | TGTGCCAGCAGTTTGGCGGGAGGGATCCAAGAGACCCAGTACTTC | CASSLAGGIQETQYF
TRBJ2-7 | - | - | TRBV2 | TGTGCCAGCAGTGGAGATAGGGCTACCGTCTACGAGCAGTACTTC | CASSGDRATVYEQYF